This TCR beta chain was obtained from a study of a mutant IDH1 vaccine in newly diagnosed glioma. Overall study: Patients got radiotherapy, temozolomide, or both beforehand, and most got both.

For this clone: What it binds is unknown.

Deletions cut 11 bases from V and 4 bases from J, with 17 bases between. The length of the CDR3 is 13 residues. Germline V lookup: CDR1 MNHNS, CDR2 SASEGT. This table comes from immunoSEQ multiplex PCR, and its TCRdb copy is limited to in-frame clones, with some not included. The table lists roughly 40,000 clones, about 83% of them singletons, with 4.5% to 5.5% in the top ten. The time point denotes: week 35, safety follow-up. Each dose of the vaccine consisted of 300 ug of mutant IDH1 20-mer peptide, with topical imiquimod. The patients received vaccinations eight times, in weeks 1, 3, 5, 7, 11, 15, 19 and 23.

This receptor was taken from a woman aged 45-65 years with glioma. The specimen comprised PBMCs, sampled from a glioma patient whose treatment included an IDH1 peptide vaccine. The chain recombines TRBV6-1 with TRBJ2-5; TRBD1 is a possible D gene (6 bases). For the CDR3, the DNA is TGTGCCTCTACCGGACAGAGCCGAGAGACCCAGTACTTC. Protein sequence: CASTGQSRETQYF.